The next 28 T cell receptor beta chains were all read from a single sample in a study of blood T cell repertoires in COVID-19. TCRdb's table, derived via immunoSEQ multiplex PCR, lists solely in-frame clones and lacks some. The sample holds tens of thousands of clones, 88% seen once. Sequencing input: peripheral blood. All receptors derive from a man aged 50 to 60 with active COVID-19.

The chain recombines TRBV2 with TRBJ2-7, with 9 bases that match TRBD2. The CDR3 loop spans 16 amino acids. CDR1 is SNHLY and CDR2 is FYNNEI in the germline V gene. V lost 6 bases, J lost 4 bases, and 13 bases stayed unmatched. In DNA form, the CDR3 reads TGTGCCAGCAGCCGGGCTGGAGGGACTAGCAAATACGAGCAGTACTTC. Its protein product is CASSRAGGTSKYEQYF.

This chain links TRBV29-1 with TRBJ1-1; tentative D call: TRBD1 (5 bases). The CDR3 runs to 14 residues. With 1 base removed from V and 2 bases from J, the gap between germline ends came to 11 bases. Germline V gene lookup returns CDR1 SQVTM and CDR2 ANQGSEA. This CDR3 is CSVEGRGINTEAFF. DNA of the CDR3: TGCAGCGTTGAAGGGCGGGGGATAAACACTGAAGCTTTCTTT. Together with reference TRBV29-1 and TRBJ1-1, the CDR3 gives the full variable domain: SAVISQKPSRDICQRGTSLTIQCQVDSQVTMMFWYRQQPGQSLTLIATANQGSEATYESGFVIDKFPISRPNLTFSTLTVSNMSPEDSSIYLCSVEGRGINTEAFFGQGTRLTVV.

The V call is TRBV12-3 or TRBV12-4, the J call TRBJ2-3, with a tentative D call TRBD1 (5 bases). The V and J ends lost 6 bases and 4 bases respectively, with 11 bases between them. The CDR3 loop spans 13 amino acids. CDR3 nucleotide sequence: TGTGCCAGCAGGAGTCTAGGGGCAGATACGCAGTATTTT. Residues: CASRSLGADTQYF.

The V call is TRBV14, the J call TRBJ2-7, with 7 bases fitting TRBD1. The germline V gene has CDR1 SGHDN and CDR2 FVKESK. CDR3 length: 14 amino acids. Trimming removed 3 bases from V and 2 bases from J; junction bases left unmatched: 4. The CDR3 DNA is TGTGCCAGCAGCCACCGGGACAGTCCCTACGAGCAGTACTTC. Protein: CASSHRDSPYEQYF.

This rearrangement joins TRBV28 to TRBJ2-2; D is possibly TRBD1 (6 bases). The CDR3 is made up of 15 amino acids. The germline CDR1 and CDR2 sequences are MDHEN and SYDVKM. Trimming took off 6 bases at V and 1 base at J, with 12 bases between the two ends. DNA for the CDR3: TGTGCCAGCAGCCTTTACAGGGAGAACACCGGGGAGCTGTTTTTT. It encodes CASSLYRENTGELFF.

V is TRBV6-1 and J is TRBJ1-3; D gene unclear. V was trimmed by 0 bases and J by 1 base, leaving 7 bases between them. The CDR3 is 15 residues long. Germline-derived CDR1 and CDR2 are MNHNS and SASEGT. CDR3 amino acids: CASSEAGGSGNTIYF. The CDR3 coding sequence is TGTGCCAGCAGTGAAGCCGGAGGGTCTGGAAACACCATATATTTT.

Only one count was recorded for this clone. The chain uses TRBV5-1 and TRBJ1-2; TRBD1 matches 9 bases. V lost 2 bases, J lost 8 bases, and 7 bases stayed unmatched. Germline CDR1 and CDR2: SGHRS and YFSETQ. This CDR3 region has 14 residues. The CDR3 DNA is TGCGCCAGCAGCTTTGCGGGACAGGGTTCCGGCTACACCTTC. Translation gives CASSFAGQGSGYTF.

V is TRBV28 and J is TRBJ1-4; no firm D call. From germline, CDR1 is MDHEN and CDR2 SYDVKM. Trimming shortened V by 11 bases and J by 7 bases, and 17 bases separated the two germline ends. The CDR3 covers 13 residues. The CDR3 sequence: CAVLAPAGEKLFF. CDR3 DNA sequence: TGTGCCGTCTTGGCCCCGGCGGGTGAAAAACTGTTTTTT.

The chain recombines TRBV29-1 with TRBJ2-1, with TRBD2 identical over 7 bases. Germline-derived CDR1 and CDR2 are SQVTM and ANQGSEA. This CDR3 region has 11 residues. Losses at the gene ends were 4 bases for V and 7 bases for J; bases not matched to a gene: 1. As DNA, the CDR3 is TGCAGCGTTGGGGGGGGGAATGAGCAGTTCTTC. It translates to CSVGGGNEQFF.

The V and J genes are TRBV4-1 and TRBJ2-7; unclear D gene. Per the germline V gene, CDR1 is MGHRA and CDR2 is YSYEKL. V lost 1 base and J 1 base, leaving 8 bases between the germline ends. The CDR3 totals 14 residues. CDR3 bases: TGCGCCAGCAGCCAAGTTGGCAGATCCTACGAGCAGTACTTC. Its translation is CASSQVGRSYEQYF.

This chain links TRBV6-4 with TRBJ2-4; 7 positions agree with TRBD1. Germline V lookup: CDR1 MRHNA, CDR2 SNTAGT. CDR3 length: 19 residues. Trimming removed 0 bases from V and 3 bases from J; junction bases left unmatched: 14. The CDR3: CASSDSGTAPVRVKNIQYF. CDR3 in DNA: TGTGCCAGCAGTGACTCCGGGACAGCCCCTGTACGGGTCAAAAACATTCAGTACTTC.

The chain has TRBV9 and TRBJ2-1; a possible D gene is TRBD2 (6 bases). Germline V gives CDR1 SGDLS, CDR2 YYNGEE. The CDR3 has 18 amino acids. Trimming removed 1 base at V and 2 bases at J, with 19 bases between. The CDR3 here is CASSVKSRGNLAYNEQFF. The CDR3, as DNA: TGTGCCAGCAGCGTAAAATCCCGGGGGAACCTTGCCTACAATGAGCAGTTCTTC.

For the CDR3, the DNA is TGCGCCAGCAGCCCCCTCAGGGGGACAGGGGATTTAGTAAACACTGAAGCTTTCTTT. Residues: CASSPLRGTGDLVNTEAFF. This chain connects TRBV5-1 to TRBJ1-1; TRBD1 matches 10 bases. Per the germline V gene, CDR1 is SGHRS and CDR2 is YFSETQ. The trim removed 4 bases at V and 2 bases at J, leaving 17 bases unmatched. The CDR3 has 19 residues.

V usage is TRBV7-2 and J usage is TRBJ1-2, with 10 bases identical to TRBD1. Trimming cost V 3 bases and J 0 bases; bases outside gene matches: 7. This CDR3 spans 17 amino acids. Germline loops: CDR1 SGHTA, CDR2 FQGNSA. The CDR3 region is CASSLTGGLTSNYGYTF. CDR3 nucleotide sequence: TGTGCCAGCAGCTTGACAGGGGGCCTGACTTCTAACTATGGCTACACCTTC.

This rearrangement joins TRBV4-1 to TRBJ2-3, with TRBD2 identical over 14 bases. CDR1 MGHRA and CDR2 YSYEKL come from the germline V gene. The CDR3 contains 15 residues. The trim removed 4 bases at V and 5 bases at J, leaving 2 bases unmatched. The CDR3 DNA follows: TGCGCCAGCAGCCCGGGACTAGCGGGAGAAGATACGCAGTATTTT. This sequence encodes CASSPGLAGEDTQYF.

The gene calls are TRBV27 and TRBJ1-6; 8 positions agree with TRBD1. V shed 3 bases, J shed 6 bases, and the junction held 10 bases outside the gene matches. Germline CDR1 is MNHEY and CDR2 is SMNVEV (reference sequence). This CDR3 contains 17 residues. In DNA, the CDR3 is TGTGCCAGCAGTTTCCGGCCATGGGACAGGACTAATTCACCCCTCCACTTT. Amino acids: CASSFRPWDRTNSPLHF.

This chain connects TRBV7-3 to TRBJ2-2; tentative D call: TRBD2 (5 bases). V lost 3 bases and J lost 4, with 6 bases in between. The V gene's germline CDR1 is SGHTA and CDR2 FQGTGA. This CDR3 comprises 13 residues. The chain's CDR3 is CASSFGVTGELFF. The CDR3 DNA is TGTGCCAGCAGCTTCGGGGTCACCGGGGAGCTGTTTTTT.

The chain has TRBV25-1 and TRBJ2-2, with D possibly being TRBD2 (5 bases). The CDR3 has 12 residues. Germline V gene lookup returns CDR1 MGHDK and CDR2 SYGVNS. V lost 8 bases, J lost 7 bases, and 11 bases lay in between. CDR3 protein: CASPSEGGELFF. The CDR3 nucleotides are TGTGCCAGCCCGAGCGAGGGCGGGGAGCTGTTTTTT. The variable domain in full, with the rest retrieved from reference TRBV25-1 and TRBJ2-2, is EADIYQTPRYLVIGTGKKITLECSQTMGHDKMYWYQQDPGMELHLIHYSYGVNSTEKGDLSSESTVSRIRTEHFPLTLESARPSHTSQYLCASPSEGGELFFGEGSRLTVL.

This clone is a singleton in its sample. The genes are TRBV9 and TRBJ2-5; D might be TRBD1 (6 bases). Trimming shortened V by 0 bases and J by 2 bases, and 11 bases separated the two germline ends. CDR1 and CDR2 (germline): SGDLS, YYNGEE. This CDR3 is 15 amino acids long. As DNA, the CDR3 is TGTGCCAGCAGCGTAGAAGGCAGGGGACAAGAGACCCAGTACTTC. This translates into CASSVEGRGQETQYF.

The V gene is TRBV15, the J gene TRBJ1-5; TRBD1 matches at 8 bases. Trimming at V came to 3 bases and at J to 5 bases, leaving 21 bases not matched to a gene. The CDR3 loop spans 20 amino acids. CDR1 LNHNV and CDR2 YYDKDF come from the germline V gene (reference sequence). The CDR3 region has the DNA TGTGCCACCAGCAGGGACTACTTTTCCTACAGGGGGGGACGATATCAGCCCCAGCATTTT. Protein sequence: CATSRDYFSYRGGRYQPQHF.

The chain carries TRBV28 and TRBJ2-7, with 8 positions matching TRBD2. Germline trimming cut 3 bases from V and 3 bases from J; bases unmatched to any gene: 13. CDR1 is MDHEN and CDR2 is SYDVKM in the germline V gene. This CDR3 has 17 amino acids. The CDR3, as DNA: TGTGCCAGCAGTTTGGGGGGTGGCGGGAGGTACAACTACGAGCAGTACTTC. It yields the protein CASSLGGGGRYNYEQYF. Complete variable domain (other parts from reference TRBV28 and TRBJ2-7): DVKVTQSSRYLVKRTGEKVFLECVQDMDHENMFWYRQDPGLGLRLIYFSYDVKMKEKGDIPEGYSVSREKKERFSLILESASTNQTSMYLCASSLGGGGRYNYEQYFGPGTRLTVT.

This clone was seen a single time. The DNA of the CDR3 is TGTGCCAGCAGTGCCTTGAGAGGCGGACTAGCGGGAGGGAACACGCAGTATTTT. It yields the protein CASSALRGGLAGGNTQYF. This sequence joins TRBV27 and TRBJ2-3; 15 positions match TRBD2. The V segment lost 5 bases and the J segment 9 bases; nucleotides outside the gene matches: 15. This CDR3 region has 18 residues. Germline V gene data show CDR1 as MNHEY and CDR2 as SMNVEV (reference sequence).

V usage is TRBV19 and J usage is TRBJ1-1, with 8 bases matching TRBD1. The CDR3 runs to 15 residues. The germline gives CDR1 LNHDA, CDR2 SQIVND (reference sequence). Unmatched junction bases numbered 5, after V lost 2 bases and J lost 3 bases. The CDR3 nucleotides are TGTGCCAGTAGTATAATGGCACAGGGGGACACTGAAGCTTTCTTT. Its protein is CASSIMAQGDTEAFF.

The chain joins TRBV2 to TRBJ1-1, with D hard to call. Germline CDR1 is SNHLY and CDR2 is FYNNEI. This CDR3 has 12 residues. V lost 7 bases, J lost 9 bases, and 15 bases lay in between. The CDR3 protein is CASKEGAEKAFF. The CDR3 nucleotides are TGTGCCAGCAAGGAGGGAGCAGAAAAAGCTTTCTTT.

The chain recombines TRBV19 with TRBJ2-5; D may be TRBD1 (6 bases). Deletions cut 9 bases from V and 2 bases from J, with 25 bases between. Germline assignment: CDR1 LNHDA and CDR2 SQIVND (reference sequence). The CDR3 consists of 17 residues. The CDR3 loop is CARIPPDRLRVQETQYF. The CDR3 coding sequence is TGTGCCAGAATCCCTCCGGACAGATTAAGAGTTCAAGAGACCCAGTACTTC.

The rearrangement joins TRBV6-6 to TRBJ1-1; a possible D gene is TRBD1 (6 bases). Germline V gene data show CDR1 as MNHNY and CDR2 as SVGAGI (reference sequence). Trimming took off 1 base at V and 13 bases at J, with 16 bases between the two ends. This CDR3 comprises 13 residues. In DNA form, the CDR3 reads TGTGCCAGCAGTTACTGGGACGGGACAAATGGTTTCTTT. This gives the protein CASSYWDGTNGFF.

This sequence joins TRBV19 and TRBJ1-1; 9 nucleotides align to TRBD1. Germline CDR1 LNHDA, CDR2 SQIVND (reference sequence). Trimming at V came to 2 bases and at J to 10 bases, leaving 2 bases not matched to a gene. The CDR3 is made up of 12 amino acids. The CDR3 nucleotides are TGTGCCAGTAGTATATCGGACAGGGGAGCTTTCTTT. Translated, it gives CASSISDRGAFF.

The chain joins TRBV5-1 to TRBJ2-7; D unresolved. Trimming cost V 3 bases and J 0 bases, with 10 bases left between them. Germline assignment: CDR1 SGHRS and CDR2 YFSETQ. The CDR3 is 14 residues long. The DNA for the CDR3 is TGCGCCAGCAGCTCGGGTCCCGCCTCCTACGAGCAGTACTTC. As protein: CASSSGPASYEQYF.